The source of this T cell receptor (beta chain) is a study of blood T cells in healthy people across ages (dated by TCRdb to about 2015). Some background on the complete study: In model experiments, template switching captured about one uniquely barcoded TCR beta cDNA molecule for every two T cells. To track age-related changes in TCR beta repertoire diversity, the study relied on deep sequencing normalized with unique cDNA molecular identifiers. To avoid experimental bias, donors of different ages were spread randomly across the sequencing lanes. The donors were divided into four age groups: young (average around 16 years), middle-aged (around 37), aged (roughly 66) and long-lived (nearly 85). Two additional independent replicas of 1 million unique cDNA reads from the same blood draw were analyzed for two donors (one aged 18 to 30 and one aged 80 or older).

Libraries were made using 5' RACE. The instrument was an Illumina HiSeq 2500. A second PCR of roughly 6 to 11 cycles was run with a J-beta primer mix and a sample-barcoded 5' primer. A template-switch 5' adaptor carrying 12 random nucleotides introduced a unique molecular identifier onto each TCR beta cDNA molecule. Each sample yielded at least 3 million CDR3-containing paired-end reads. All of the RNA was converted into first-strand cDNA using the Mint cDNA synthesis kit, with a TRBC-specific oligonucleotide serving as the primer. All cDNA was treated with uracil-DNA glycosylase and then went through a first 18-cycle PCR with the universal primers M1SS and BC2_uni_R. Per the source publication's procedure: For normalization, 1 million high-quality reads were randomly selected from each sample, with every read carrying a distinct molecular identifier. Reads with shared molecular identifiers were discarded instead of being binned into consensus sequences. MiTCR, with a Q25 quality threshold and the strictest error-elimination algorithm, was used for CDR3 identification, clonotype clustering and error correction. Lower-bound total TCR beta diversity was estimated with a nonparametric unseen species model using Euler transformation. The public sequencing data were trimmed at Q25 with fastp and processed into clonotypes with MiXCR by TCRdb, which kept only in-frame beta chains. Under each unique CDR3 protein, matching rows form one entry showing the most common genes and DNA. These V and J calls derive from TCRdb rather than the authors' analysis. A total of 600,000 to 650,000 distinct CDR3 sequences appear in this sample, around 54% of them only once. The ten largest clones take up over 30% of the sample.

Here is what the overall study found, with its caveats: Observed TCR beta diversity correlated strongly with the percentage of naive T cells measured by flow cytometry. Compared with the aged group, more naive CD4+ T cells, fewer expanded clones and increased TCR diversity were shown by the long-lived group, suggesting age selection. Observed TCR beta diversity per million T cells fell roughly linearly with age, and a significant reduction was already apparent by age around 40. Because the CMV infection status of the donors was unknown, age-related changes in expanded clonotypes may potentially have been confounded. Since profiling was done on bulk unsorted PBMCs, naive and antigen-experienced compartments could not be conclusively compared. Estimates of total diversity based on one million sequenced T cells were regarded as lower bounds and as underestimates.

The donors were around 39 Caucasian individuals from Russia, aged roughly 6 to 100 years, who were systemically healthy. Each donor gave about 10 milliliters of peripheral blood, drawn into EDTA-treated Vacutainer tubes. Ficoll-Paque density-gradient centrifugation was used to isolate PBMCs, with at least 7 million per sample. Total RNA was extracted from PBMCs with Trizol reagent, with at least 6 micrograms obtained per sample. The percentages of naive CD45RAhigh/CD27high T cells were determined by flow cytometry on a PBMC aliquot from every donor. The germline V gene (reference sequence) supplies CDR1 SEHNR and CDR2 FQNEAQ. V was cut back by 6 bases and J by 4 bases, leaving a gap of 14 bases between them. Including the terminal cysteine and phenylalanine, the CDR3 comprises 14 residues. Only CDR3 DNA remains: 42 bases, in frame from the first base. A word on this clonotype: No antigen is known for it. The input lacks base qualities; no much larger clone sits a single base away.

Material: blood. The clonotype was recovered from a man in his 60s in good health. The V and J segments used are TRBV7-9 and TRBJ2-3; the D gene is perhaps TRBD1 or TRBD2, as each covers 5 bases. The CDR3 is CASRSLGGSDTQYF. The bases read TGTGCCAGCAGATCCCTTGGGGGATCAGATACGCAGTATTTT.